Each of the 16 T cell receptor beta chains below was sequenced from the same sample in a study of OX40 agonist ivuxolimab in advanced cancers. The table came from immunoSEQ multiplex PCR; TCRdb's copy has only in-frame clones and leaves some out. This sample carries about 68,000 clones, about 84% of them seen once, and the ten largest clones take around 9.9%. The source was CD4+ or CD8+ T cells sorted from blood, collected in a trial of the OX40 agonist ivuxolimab. These receptors originate from an adult with an advanced solid tumor such as melanoma, head and neck, liver or kidney cancer.

This clone was seen a handful of times. The genes are TRBV18 and TRBJ1-3; D gene ambiguous. This CDR3 has 14 residues. CDR1 KGHSH and CDR2 LQKENI come from the germline V gene. The V and J ends lost 3 bases and 8 bases respectively, with 14 bases between them. CDR3 residues: CASSPQDGGDTIYF. CDR3 in DNA: TGTGCCAGCTCACCCCAGGACGGCGGGGACACCATATATTTT.

This clone has only one observation. The chain carries TRBV27 and TRBJ2-5; TRBD2 is a possible D gene (5 bases). Between the trimmed V and J ends, which lost 2 bases and 7 bases, there was a span of 11 bases. The germline CDR1 and CDR2 sequences are MNHEY and SMNVEV (reference sequence). The length of the CDR3 is 13 residues. The CDR3 region has the DNA TGTGCCAGCAGTTTAGACACCGCGGGGACCCAGTACTTC. It translates to CASSLDTAGTQYF.

This clone was seen more than once but under ten times. The chain uses TRBV7-8 and TRBJ1-2; TRBD1 matches at 8 bases. This CDR3 contains 13 residues. The germline CDR1 and CDR2 sequences are SGHVS and FQNEAQ. V gave up 5 bases and J gave up 8 bases; unmatched junction bases: 7. The DNA of the CDR3 is TGTGCCAGCAGCCCCGGACAGGGCTACGGCTACACCTTC. The encoded protein is CASSPGQGYGYTF.

The chain carries TRBV10-2 and TRBJ2-3, with D possibly TRBD2 on 6 matching bases. Germline V gene data show CDR1 as WSHSY and CDR2 as SAAADI. The ends were cut back, 7 bases at V and 0 bases at J, with 11 bases in the middle. The CDR3 length is 14 residues. CDR3 DNA sequence: TGCGCCAGCAAGGAGGGGACTAGCACAGATACGCAGTATTTT. Its protein product is CASKEGTSTDTQYF.

The V call is TRBV18, the J call TRBJ1-1, with 7 positions matching TRBD1. Germline CDR1 reads KGHSH; CDR2 reads LQKENI. The CDR3 is 14 residues long. V shed 3 bases and J 8 bases; nucleotides not matched to a gene: 9. CDR3 sequence reads: CASSPSGQRIEAFF. CDR3 sequence (DNA): TGTGCCAGCTCACCTTCGGGACAGAGGATAGAAGCTTTCTTT.

This sequence joins TRBV7-9 and TRBJ1-4; D unresolved. The CDR3 is made up of 15 amino acids. Germline assignment: CDR1 SEHNR and CDR2 FQNEAQ (reference sequence). V dropped 0 bases and J dropped 8 bases, with 13 bases sitting between them. The CDR3 region is CASSLAVGENEKLFF. The CDR3 DNA reads TGTGCCAGCAGCTTAGCGGTTGGGGAGAACGAAAAACTGTTTTTT.

The chain has TRBV7-9 and TRBJ2-5; 8 positions agree with TRBD2. CDR3 length: 12 amino acids. The germline V gene encodes CDR1 SEHNR and CDR2 FQNEAQ (reference sequence). The V gene end was trimmed by 4 bases and the J gene end by 7 bases; junction bases not matched to a gene: 2. CDR3 amino acids: CASSSGGRTQYF. For the CDR3, the DNA is TGTGCCAGCAGCTCGGGAGGGAGGACCCAGTACTTC.

V and J are TRBV28 and TRBJ2-3, with 10 bases aligning to TRBD2. This CDR3 is 16 amino acids long. Trimming removed 3 bases from V and 1 base from J; junction bases left unmatched: 4. Per germline, CDR1 MDHEN and CDR2 SYDVKM. The CDR3 DNA reads as TGTGCCAGCAGTTTCTGGCTAGCGGGAGGCACAGATACGCAGTATTTT. Its protein is CASSFWLAGGTDTQYF.

The chain employs TRBV30 and TRBJ2-1; the match to TRBD1 covers 8 bases. This CDR3 region has 14 residues. V lost 3 bases, J lost 6 bases, and 7 bases stayed unmatched. Looked up from germline, CDR1 is GTSNPN and CDR2 is SVGIG (reference sequence). The CDR3 loop reads CAWSRQGAPNEQFF. The DNA of the CDR3 is TGTGCCTGGAGCCGTCAGGGGGCTCCCAATGAGCAGTTCTTC.

In its sample, this clone was seen a few times. The rearrangement joins TRBV9 to TRBJ1-1, with D uncertain. Trimming removed 3 bases from V and 4 bases from J, with 10 bases in between. The CDR3 spans 13 residues. The germline V gene has CDR1 SGDLS and CDR2 YYNGEE. CDR3 region: CASSEDAGTEAFF. CDR3 bases: TGTGCCAGCAGCGAGGACGCGGGCACTGAAGCTTTCTTT.

This chain links TRBV21-1 with TRBJ2-2; TRBD2, the D gene given by the table, was not confirmed from the DNA. TRBV21-1 represents a pseudogene. This CDR3 region has 16 residues. For the CDR3, the DNA is TGTGCCAGCAGCAAAGAGGCGGGGGGGTTCACCGGGGAGCTGTTTTTT. Its protein is CASSKEAGGFTGELFF.

This clone was recorded a few times. The chain has TRBV5-5 and TRBJ1-5; D uncertain. The germline V gene has CDR1 SGHKS and CDR2 YYEKEE (reference sequence). The V gene lost 3 bases and the J gene lost 6 bases, with 10 bases spanning the gap. The CDR3 contains 13 residues. The chain's CDR3 is CASSSLETQPQHF. In nucleotides, the CDR3 is TGTGCCAGCAGCTCTCTGGAAACTCAGCCCCAGCATTTT.

The chain employs TRBV19 and TRBJ1-6, with a weak D call TRBD1 (6 bases). Between the trimmed V and J ends, which lost 6 bases and 7 bases, there was a span of 16 bases. Germline lookup yields CDR1 LNHDA and CDR2 SQIVND (reference sequence). The CDR3 runs 15 residues. Written as DNA, the CDR3 is TGTGCCAGTAGGCCACCCACAGGGAGGAATTCACCCCTCCACTTT. This sequence encodes CASRPPTGRNSPLHF. The whole variable domain, remainder taken from reference TRBV19 and TRBJ1-6, is DGGITQSPKYLFRKEGQNVTLSCEQNLNHDAMYWYRQDPGQGLRLIYYSQIVNDFQKGDIAEGYSVSREKKESFPLTVTSAQKNPTAFYLCASRPPTGRNSPLHFGNGTRLTVT.

The table lists this clone with a count of one. J is TRBJ2-5 and V is TRBV20-1; D unclear. This CDR3 region has 11 residues. The germline CDR1 and CDR2 sequences are DFQATT and SNEGSKA (reference sequence). Trimming removed 6 bases at V and 2 bases at J, with 7 bases between. DNA of the CDR3: TGCAGTGCCCCTGAACAAGAGACCCAGTACTTC. This sequence encodes CSAPEQETQYF.

V usage is TRBV28 and J usage is TRBJ2-3; 10 positions match TRBD1. In germline, CDR1 is MDHEN, CDR2 SYDVKM. The CDR3 is 14 amino acids. Trimming cost V 8 bases and J 3 bases; bases outside gene matches: 5. The CDR3 bases are TGTGCCAGCTCCGGGACAGGGGTAACAGATACGCAGTATTTT. Translation gives CASSGTGVTDTQYF. Complete variable domain (other parts from reference TRBV28 and TRBJ2-3): DVKVTQSSRYLVKRTGEKVFLECVQDMDHENMFWYRQDPGLGLRLIYFSYDVKMKEKGDIPEGYSVSREKKERFSLILESASTNQTSMYLCASSGTGVTDTQYFGPGTRLTVL.

This chain links TRBV15 with TRBJ2-2; D may be TRBD1 (5 bases). The V and J ends lost 9 bases and 7 bases respectively, with 15 bases between them. Germline V gene sequence: CDR1 LNHNV, CDR2 YYDKDF (reference sequence). This CDR3 has 13 residues. The CDR3 region has the DNA TGTGCCACTACAGGTGGTATGGGCGGGGAGCTGTTTTTT. Amino acids: CATTGGMGGELFF.